These 17 T cell receptor beta chains came from one sample sequenced in a study of CD8 T cells in Susac syndrome. Random hexamers served to reverse transcribe roughly 0.45 to 1 ug RNA. TCRdb redid the calling of the immunoSEQ multiplex PCR reads with MiXCR, one entry per CDR3 protein. The sample gives around 190,000 distinct CDR3 sequences, roughly 95% of which show up once; 0.15% to 0.2% is in the top ten. The sample consisted of CD8+ T cells from PBMCs. The receptors come from a human donor with multiple sclerosis.

V and J are TRBV29-1 and TRBJ2-3; a possible D gene is TRBD2 (6 bases). Germline values: CDR1 SQVTM, CDR2 ANQGSEA. V was clipped by 2 bases and J by 3 bases, with 12 bases between them. The CDR3 is 14 amino acids. CDR3 sequence: CSVELTGGTDTQYF. In DNA, the CDR3 is TGCAGCGTTGAACTAACCGGGGGTACAGATACGCAGTATTTT.

The V and J genes are TRBV9 and TRBJ1-2, with 10 nucleotides matching TRBD1. The ends lost 5 bases at V and 9 bases at J; junction bases unmatched: 10. CDR1 SGDLS and CDR2 YYNGEE come from the germline V gene. This CDR3 is built from 14 residues. In DNA, the CDR3 is TGTGCCAGCAGAGAAGACCGGGACAGGGGTAGCTACACCTTC. Residues: CASREDRDRGSYTF.

The V and J genes are TRBV9 and TRBJ1-2; 12 bases line up with TRBD1. Germline CDR1 SGDLS, CDR2 YYNGEE. CDR3 length: 18 amino acids. Trimming took 0 bases from V and 4 from J; bases not matched to a gene: 10. CDR3 in DNA: TGTGCCAGCAGCGTAGGGAGGGGACAGGGGGCATCCGTCTATGGCTACACCTTC. It encodes CASSVGRGQGASVYGYTF.

The J gene is TRBJ1-1, the V gene TRBV5-1; 7 positions agree with TRBD1. The germline V gene encodes CDR1 SGHRS and CDR2 YFSETQ. CDR3 length: 13 amino acids. The V and J ends lost 3 bases and 3 bases, in that order; junction bases with no gene match: 2. CDR3 bases: TGCGCCAGCAGCTGGGGGACAGACACTGAAGCTTTCTTT. It codes for CASSWGTDTEAFF. The entire variable domain, with the rest obtained from reference TRBV5-1 and TRBJ1-1, is as follows: KAGVTQTPRYLIKTRGQQVTLSCSPISGHRSVSWYQQTPGQGLQFLFEYFSETQRNKGNFPGRFSGRQFSNSRSEMNVSTLELGDSALYLCASSWGTDTEAFFGQGTRLTVV.

The chain has TRBV27 and TRBJ2-1, with D hard to call. CDR3 length: 14 amino acids. With 3 bases removed from V and 2 bases from J, the gap between germline ends came to 8 bases. Germline V lookup: CDR1 MNHEY, CDR2 SMNVEV (reference sequence). This chain's CDR3 is CASSLQSPYNEQFF. The CDR3 DNA reads TGTGCCAGCAGTTTGCAGTCCCCCTACAATGAGCAGTTCTTC.

This clonotype was seen a handful of times. V and J are TRBV2 and TRBJ2-7; D is unclear. Germline CDR1 SNHLY, CDR2 FYNNEI. The ends were cut back, 1 base at V and 1 base at J, with 2 bases in the middle. The CDR3 consists of 12 residues. The CDR3 loop is CASSEVSYEQYF. Here the CDR3 DNA reads TGTGCCAGCAGTGAAGTTTCCTACGAGCAGTACTTC. Combining the CDR3 with reference TRBV2 and TRBJ2-7 gives the whole variable domain EPEVTQTPSHQVTQMGQEVILRCVPISNHLYFYWYRQILGQKVEFLVSFYNNEISEKSEIFDDQFSVERPDGSNFTLKIRSTKLEDSAMYFCASSEVSYEQYFGPGTRLTVT.

The chain is built from TRBV27 and TRBJ2-1; 11 bases line up with TRBD2. The junction had 6 bases not matched to a gene; V was cut back by 4 bases and J by 4 bases. CDR1 MNHEY and CDR2 SMNVEV come from the germline V gene (reference sequence). This CDR3 is 16 amino acids long. The CDR3 loop reads CASSSGLAGLYNEQFF. The CDR3 DNA is TGTGCCAGCAGTTCCGGACTAGCGGGTCTGTACAATGAGCAGTTCTTC.

This chain connects TRBV12-3 or TRBV12-4 to TRBJ1-5; possible D gene TRBD1, 6 bases. This CDR3 comprises 14 residues. The ends were cut back, 6 bases at V and 3 bases at J, with 12 bases in the middle. The CDR3: CASSWDIDNQPQHF. The CDR3 nucleotides are TGTGCCAGCAGCTGGGACATAGACAATCAGCCCCAGCATTTT.

The chain carries TRBV18 and TRBJ2-5, with 10 bases identical to TRBD2. This CDR3 has 17 residues. Germline CDR1 reads KGHSH; CDR2 reads LQKENI. J was trimmed by 0 bases and V by 2 bases; bases with no gene match: 6. The CDR3 bases are TGTGCCAGCTCACCAAGAAGGACTAGCGGAGACCAAGAGACCCAGTACTTC. Its translation: CASSPRRTSGDQETQYF.

The J gene is TRBJ2-1, the V gene TRBV9; 10 bases line up with TRBD2. The CDR3 loop spans 15 amino acids. Germline V gene data show CDR1 as SGDLS and CDR2 as YYNGEE. V shed 0 bases, J shed 9 bases, and the junction held 6 bases outside the gene matches. The CDR3 here is CASSVGALAGAEQFF. The DNA for the CDR3 is TGTGCCAGCAGCGTAGGGGCCCTAGCGGGGGCTGAGCAGTTCTTC.

The CDR3 DNA reads TGTGCCAGCGTCTGGGGTGGTGAGCAGTTCTTC. This codes for CASVWGGEQFF. The chain employs TRBV12-3 or TRBV12-4 and TRBJ2-1; no reliable D call. This CDR3 is 11 amino acids long. Trimming took off 8 bases at V and 9 bases at J, with 11 bases between the two ends.

This clonotype has a single count. This sequence joins TRBV20-1 and TRBJ1-1; the D gene is possibly TRBD1 (5 bases). The CDR3 has 15 amino acids. V lost 3 bases and J 0 bases, leaving 14 bases between the germline ends. Germline CDR1 reads DFQATT; CDR2 reads SNEGSKA (reference sequence). The CDR3 spells CSARAWDEMNTEAFF. The DNA for the CDR3 is TGCAGTGCTAGGGCCTGGGACGAGATGAACACTGAAGCTTTCTTT.

The chain carries TRBV28 and TRBJ1-4, with TRBD1 matching over 8 bases. The germline gives CDR1 MDHEN, CDR2 SYDVKM. The CDR3 is 14 amino acids. The trim removed 6 bases at V and 8 bases at J, leaving 8 bases unmatched. CDR3 residues: CASSRQGLREKLFF. CDR3 in DNA: TGTGCCAGCAGCCGACAGGGGCTGAGGGAAAAACTGTTTTTT.

The genes are TRBV27 and TRBJ1-1; D is possibly TRBD1 (6 bases). V was shortened by 10 bases and J by 0 bases, with 15 bases between the two germline ends. The V gene's germline CDR1 is MNHEY and CDR2 SMNVEV (reference sequence). This CDR3 contains 14 residues. In nucleotides, the CDR3 is TGTGCCACTGTGGGGGGGACACTGAACACTGAAGCTTTCTTT. Its translation is CATVGGTLNTEAFF.

The chain has TRBV15 and TRBJ1-4; 7 bases line up with TRBD1. The germline CDR1 and CDR2 sequences are LNHNV and YYDKDF (reference sequence). Losses at the gene ends were 0 bases for V and 9 bases for J; bases not matched to a gene: 4. The length of the CDR3 is 14 residues. The CDR3 is CATSRDKTGQKLFF. In DNA, the CDR3 is TGTGCCACCAGCAGAGATAAGACAGGGCAAAAACTGTTTTTT.

The V gene is TRBV28, the J gene TRBJ2-7, with D unclear. CDR1 is MDHEN and CDR2 is SYDVKM in the germline V gene. V lost 8 bases and J lost 5, with 7 bases in between. This CDR3 has 10 residues. The CDR3 DNA sequence: TGTGCCAGCGGCGACAACGAGCAGTACTTC. It translates to CASGDNEQYF.

The rearrangement joins TRBV10-2 to TRBJ2-7; TRBD2 aligns across 8 bases. The germline CDR1 and CDR2 sequences are WSHSY and SAAADI. This CDR3 region has 14 residues. The V and J ends lost 7 bases and 8 bases, in that order; junction bases with no gene match: 13. CDR3 residues: CASTTSTSEYKQYF. Written as DNA, the CDR3 is TGCGCCAGCACCACATCGACTAGCGAGTACAAGCAGTACTTC.